These 11 T cell receptor beta chains came from one sample sequenced in a study of blood T cells in healthy people across ages. A second about 6 to 11 cycle PCR used barcoded and J-beta primers. TCRdb recomputed calls from the 5' RACE reads with MiXCR, one row per CDR3 protein. The sample has 550,000 to 800,000 distinct CDR3 sequences, under 25% seen once. Sample: blood. These TCRs come from a man between 65 and 80 years old in good health.

This clonotype was observed many times. The chain links TRBV29-1 to TRBJ2-1; no firm D call. Germline values: CDR1 SQVTM, CDR2 ANQGSEA. The CDR3 extends over 11 amino acids. The V and J ends lost 4 bases and 6 bases respectively, with 7 bases between them. This CDR3 is CSVGPSNEQFF. The CDR3 nucleotides read TGCAGCGTTGGGCCTAGCAATGAGCAGTTCTTC.

In its sample, this clonotype was seen a few times. The chain is built from TRBV20-1 and TRBJ2-7, with D perhaps matching TRBD2 (6 bases). The CDR3 contains 15 residues. Germline CDR1 is DFQATT and CDR2 is SNEGSKA (reference sequence). V gave up 1 base and J gave up 5 bases, with 18 bases separating them. The CDR3 bases are TGCAGTGCTAGAGTCTTAACGACTAGTCTCGACGAGCAGTACTTC. Translated: CSARVLTTSLDEQYF.

The chain uses TRBV21-1 and TRBJ2-5; the table's D call, TRBD2, has no DNA check behind it. The J call may not be correct, given that the DNA end is closer to TRBJ2-1. TRBV21-1 is shown as a pseudogene. The CDR3 contains 15 residues. The CDR3 spells CASSKLAGRHNEQFF. CDR3 coding DNA: TGTGCCAGCAGCAAACTAGCGGGCAGGCACAATGAGCAGTTCTTC.

This clonotype was recorded many times. V gene TRBV2 combines with J gene TRBJ2-7; D might be TRBD1 (7 bases). This CDR3 is 13 amino acids long. Germline V gene sequence: CDR1 SNHLY, CDR2 FYNNEI. The V end lost 11 bases, the J end lost 3 bases, and 17 bases lay between the germline ends. In nucleotides, the CDR3 is TGTGCCCTCTCAGGAGGGGGCCTCTACGAGCAGTACTTC. It yields the protein CALSGGGLYEQYF.

The chain is built from TRBV5-1 and TRBJ2-5; D gene ambiguous. V dropped 0 bases and J dropped 5 bases, with 17 bases sitting between them. Germline V gene sequence: CDR1 SGHRS, CDR2 YFSETQ. This CDR3 has 16 amino acids. In nucleotides, the CDR3 is TGCGCCAGCAGCTTGGTCGGGTTGGGCAGCAGGGAGACCCAGTACTTC. This codes for CASSLVGLGSRETQYF.

Concerning this clonotype: A much more abundant neighbour one base away suggests this may be a read error. The V gene is TRBV5-6, the J gene TRBJ1-5; maybe TRBD1 (6 bases). Germline V gene data show CDR1 as SGHDT and CDR2 as YYEEEE. V was shortened by 4 bases and J by 5 bases, with 10 bases between the two germline ends. This CDR3 is 13 amino acids long. The CDR3 sequence: CASSQQGYQPQHF. CDR3 coding DNA: TGTGCCAGCAGCCAACAGGGTTATCAGCCCCAGCATTTT.

This clonotype was observed a handful of times. The J gene is TRBJ2-5, the V gene TRBV5-4; D possibly corresponds to TRBD1 (5 bases). V shed 4 bases and J shed 1 base, with 11 bases lying between them. The CDR3 is 14 residues long. Per the germline V gene, CDR1 is SGHNT and CDR2 is YYREEE (reference sequence). The CDR3 DNA reads as TGTGCCAGCAGCCGCACAGGAATCCAAGAGACCCAGTACTTC. Encoded protein: CASSRTGIQETQYF.

This chain connects TRBV6-5 to TRBJ2-3; 12 positions match TRBD2. The CDR3 runs to 16 residues. The trim removed 0 bases at V and 6 bases at J, leaving 4 bases unmatched. The germline V gene has CDR1 MNHEY and CDR2 SVGAGI. CDR3 nucleotides: TGTGCCAGCAGTTACTCGAGACTAGCGGGAGCGGATACGCAGTATTTT. This translates into CASSYSRLAGADTQYF.

This clonotype has only a few counts. J is TRBJ2-2 and V is TRBV21-1. TRBV21-1 counts as a pseudogene. There are 11 residues in the CDR3. Here the CDR3 reads CAKKITGELFF. Written as DNA, the CDR3 is TGTGCCAAAAAGATCACCGGGGAGCTGTTTTTT.

This clonotype was seen many times. The J gene is TRBJ2-1, the V gene TRBV5-5, with D unclear. The CDR3 contains 13 residues. Between the trimmed V and J ends, which lost 0 bases and 7 bases, there was a span of 8 bases. Germline CDR1 reads SGHKS; CDR2 reads YYEKEE (reference sequence). This chain's CDR3 is CASSLDRLNEQFF. The CDR3 DNA sequence: TGTGCCAGCAGCTTGGATCGGCTTAATGAGCAGTTCTTC.

The chain is built from TRBV7-2 and TRBJ1-3; D not resolved. CDR1 is SGHTA and CDR2 is FQGNSA in the germline V gene. The CDR3 runs 16 residues. V lost 1 base and J 0 bases, leaving 10 bases between the germline ends. The chain's CDR3 is CASSLVPQSSGNTIYF. In nucleotides, the CDR3 is TGTGCCAGCAGCTTAGTACCACAGTCCTCTGGAAACACCATATATTTT.